These 8 T cell receptor beta chains share one sample of origin, sequenced in a study of shared clonotypes between healthy human individuals. The table came from immunoSEQ multiplex PCR; TCRdb's copy has only in-frame clones and leaves some out. The data show about 1.4 million clones, 96% seen once. Input material: naive CD4+ T cells sorted from blood. Noted subset: CD45RA+ positively selected. The receptors derive from a young man in good health.

This chain uses TRBV28 with TRBJ1-1, with D uncertain. This CDR3 region has 13 residues. V lost 8 bases, J lost 3 bases, and 13 bases lay in between. Germline CDR1 and CDR2: MDHEN and SYDVKM. The CDR3 protein is CASGTPGYTEAFF. CDR3 nucleotide sequence: TGTGCCAGCGGCACGCCGGGGTACACTGAAGCTTTCTTT.

This chain joins TRBV6-1 and TRBJ2-7; 8 nucleotides match TRBD2. The V and J ends lost 7 bases and 2 bases, in that order; junction bases with no gene match: 4. Per germline, CDR1 MNHNS and CDR2 SASEGT. This CDR3 spans 13 amino acids. CDR3 DNA: TGTGCCAGCACACGGGGGGGACCCTACGAGCAGTACTTC. It codes for CASTRGGPYEQYF.

V gene TRBV5-1 combines with J gene TRBJ2-5; D might be TRBD1 or TRBD2, each matching 5 bases. V lost 10 bases, J lost 5 bases, and 21 bases lay in between. The CDR3 is 14 residues long. From germline, CDR1 is SGHRS and CDR2 YFSETQ. CDR3 loop: CAVSGDGKRETQYF. As DNA, the CDR3 is TGCGCCGTGTCCGGGGACGGGAAAAGGGAGACCCAGTACTTC.

The chain uses TRBV7-2 and TRBJ2-7; D is possibly TRBD2 (7 bases). Germline V gives CDR1 SGHTA, CDR2 FQGNSA. The CDR3 is made up of 15 amino acids. V lost 3 bases and J 0 bases, leaving 12 bases between the germline ends. DNA of the CDR3: TGTGCCAGCAGCTTCCGGGGGGCGAGCTCCTACGAGCAGTACTTC. Its translation: CASSFRGASSYEQYF.

This clone was seen once. The chain uses TRBV5-4 and TRBJ2-7, with 8 bases identical to TRBD2. The CDR3 totals 13 residues. V was pared by 3 bases and J by 4 bases, with 3 bases of the junction left unmatched. Looked up from germline, CDR1 is SGHNT and CDR2 is YYREEE (reference sequence). This CDR3 is CASSSGTRYEQYF. In DNA, the CDR3 is TGTGCCAGCAGCTCCGGGACTAGGTACGAGCAGTACTTC.

The chain recombines TRBV1 with TRBJ2-5; whether TRBD2, the table's D call, matches the DNA was not checked. TRBV1 corresponds to a pseudogene. The CDR3 consists of 17 residues. The CDR3 nucleotides read TGCACCACTAACCAGGGACTAGCGGGGCCAATGGAAGAGACCCAGTACTTC. Residues: CTTNQGLAGPMEETQYF.

The chain employs TRBV5-4 and TRBJ1-1, with D possibly matching TRBD1 (6 bases). This CDR3 region has 14 residues. Germline V lookup: CDR1 SGHNT, CDR2 YYREEE (reference sequence). Trimming took 4 bases from V and 1 from J, leaving 11 bases between them. CDR3 DNA: TGTGCCAGCAGCGATGGACAGCCGAACACTGAAGCTTTCTTT. Protein sequence: CASSDGQPNTEAFF.

In this sample, this clone turned up once. V gene TRBV5-4 combines with J gene TRBJ2-5, with a weak D call TRBD1 (6 bases). Looked up from germline, CDR1 is SGHNT and CDR2 is YYREEE (reference sequence). This CDR3 region has 15 residues. Trimming took 5 bases from V and 2 from J, leaving 16 bases between them. The CDR3 DNA reads as TGTGCCAGCAGTCCTAGGACAGAAAAACAAGAGACCCAGTACTTC. Its protein is CASSPRTEKQETQYF.